These 6 T cell receptor beta chains were sequenced from one sample in a study of stem cell transplantation in POMP-related autoinflammatory disease. TCRdb's table, derived via immunoSEQ multiplex PCR, lists solely in-frame clones and lacks some. The repertoire holds 68,000 or so clones, with approximately 90% as singletons. The source material was CD4+ T cells from PBMCs, sampled after stem cell transplantation. All receptors come from a human patient with POMP-related autoinflammation and immune dysregulation (PRAID). Some T cells may be provided by the graft donor.

This chain uses TRBV3-1 (or the pseudogene TRBV3-2) with TRBJ2-3; D perhaps matches TRBD2 (6 bases). V was shortened by 0 bases and J by 1 base, with 14 bases between the two germline ends. The CDR3 consists of 17 residues. The germline CDR1 and CDR2 sequences are LGHDT and YNNKEL (reference sequence). The CDR3: CASSQDTGVRGTDTQYF. Written as DNA, the CDR3 is TGTGCCAGCAGCCAAGATACGGGGGTCCGGGGCACAGATACGCAGTATTTT.

The V call is TRBV4-2, the J call TRBJ2-1; no definite D call. V lost 0 bases and J lost 8, with 17 bases in between. CDR3 size: 16 residues. CDR1 is LGHNA and CDR2 is YNFKEQ in the germline V gene. CDR3 bases: TGTGCCAGCAGCCAAGATGCCTCCCCGCTCTGGGATGAGCAGTTCTTC. This encodes CASSQDASPLWDEQFF.

This rearrangement joins TRBV5-8 to TRBJ1-2, with TRBD1 matching 7 bases. Germline V gives CDR1 SGHTS, CDR2 YDEGEE. CDR3 length: 16 amino acids. Unmatched junction bases numbered 13, after V lost 4 bases and J lost 4 bases. The CDR3 DNA follows: TGTGCCAGCAGCCCTTGGGAGGGGGCGCGAGGCTATGGCTACACCTTC. Amino acids: CASSPWEGARGYGYTF.

V and J are TRBV30 and TRBJ1-5; D ambiguous. V was clipped by 2 bases and J by 3 bases, with 8 bases between them. The germline V gene encodes CDR1 GTSNPN and CDR2 SVGIG (reference sequence). The CDR3 is made up of 13 amino acids. The CDR3 protein is CAWSSNSNQPQHF. For the CDR3, the DNA is TGTGCCTGGAGTTCCAATTCCAATCAGCCCCAGCATTTT.

This chain connects TRBV10-1 to TRBJ1-4; D is perhaps TRBD1 (6 bases). The V gene lost 3 bases and the J gene lost 5 bases, with 16 bases spanning the gap. The CDR3 sequence is 16 residues long. Germline V gives CDR1 WNHNN, CDR2 SYGVQD (reference sequence). CDR3 coding DNA: TGCGCCAGCAGTGACGGGACACCGCGTAACAATGAAAAACTGTTTTTT. This codes for CASSDGTPRNNEKLFF.

This rearrangement joins TRBV19 to TRBJ1-1, with a tentative D call TRBD1 (5 bases). Trimming pared 8 bases from V and 6 bases from J, leaving 16 bases between. CDR3 length equals 13 residues. Germline CDR1 reads LNHDA; CDR2 reads SQIVND (reference sequence). Written as DNA, the CDR3 is TGTGCCAGTTCACCTACAGGCCTCCCTGAAGCTTTCTTT. This codes for CASSPTGLPEAFF.